The T cell receptor (beta chain) under discussion was sequenced for a study of blood T cell repertoires in COVID-19. Study information: Material from acute and convalescent COVID-19 was sourced from the United States, Italy and Spain. PBMCs, B-cell-depleted T cells, or T cells were the source of the cDNA or gDNA that made up the material.

In the authors' workflow: Amplifying reference gene primers gave estimates of nucleated cell counts. Generated by immunoSEQ multiplex PCR, the TCRdb table keeps only in-frame clones and is missing some. The DNA gave D and trimming, while V, J and clone size come from that table. The sample includes 80,000 to 100,000 clones, roughly nine tenths of them seen just once. The CDR3 loop spans 19 amino acids. With 1 base clipped from V and 6 bases from J, the junction kept 20 bases outside the gene matches. Per germline, CDR1 LGHNA and CDR2 YNFKEQ. The receptor was isolated from a man between 65 and 85 years old with acute or convalescent COVID-19. The specimen was peripheral blood. V usage is TRBV4-2 and J usage is TRBJ1-2; 7 bases line up with TRBD1. The CDR3 loop reads CASSQVWGGQALRSNGYTF. Written as DNA, the CDR3 is TGTGCCAGCAGCCAAGTTTGGGGTGGACAGGCGCTTCGATCGAATGGCTACACCTTC.